This entry lists 27 T cell receptor beta chains sequenced from one sample in a study of CD8 T cells in ankylosing spondylitis. TCRdb called the 5' RACE reads again in MiXCR, with one record for every CDR3 protein. The sample records roughly 180,000 distinct CDR3 sequences, 9.8% being singletons. Source material: blood, either unsorted or a sorted T cell fraction (not recorded which). Source of these receptors: a female donor with ankylosing spondylitis or in good health (not recorded which).

This sequence joins TRBV9 and TRBJ2-1; 8 nucleotides match TRBD2. There are 15 residues in the CDR3. The V and J ends lost 1 base and 4 bases, in that order; junction bases with no gene match: 4. The germline V gene encodes CDR1 SGDLS and CDR2 YYNGEE. The CDR3 DNA is TGTGCCAGCAGCGTAAGCGGGAGTCGGTACAATGAGCAGTTCTTC. Encoded protein: CASSVSGSRYNEQFF.

The V gene is TRBV4-3, the J gene TRBJ2-3; no firm D call. The CDR3 extends over 13 amino acids. The ends were cut back, 0 bases at V and 7 bases at J, with 8 bases in the middle. Germline loops: CDR1 LGHNA, CDR2 YSLEER. CDR3 bases: TGCGCCAGCAGCCAAGATACGCGGAATACGCAGTATTTT. This codes for CASSQDTRNTQYF.

The chain joins TRBV7-9 to TRBJ2-1; 11 nucleotides match TRBD2. J was trimmed by 6 bases and V by 5 bases; bases with no gene match: 12. There are 17 residues in the CDR3. CDR1 and CDR2 from the germline V gene are SEHNR and FQNEAQ (reference sequence). CDR3 DNA sequence: TGTGCCAGCAGCCCCGGACCGGGACTAGCGGCTCTCAATGAGCAGTTCTTC. Protein: CASSPGPGLAALNEQFF.

The J gene is TRBJ2-7, the V gene TRBV5-6, with 9 nucleotides matching TRBD1. This CDR3 is 17 amino acids long. CDR1 is SGHDT, CDR2 YYEEEE, per germline. V was pared by 4 bases and J by 1 base, with 12 bases of the junction left unmatched. The chain's CDR3 is CASSHSPGTGTSYEQYF. CDR3 sequence (DNA): TGTGCCAGCAGCCACAGCCCCGGGACAGGGACTTCCTACGAGCAGTACTTC.

This clonotype was seen repeatedly, ten times or more. The chain links TRBV20-1 to TRBJ2-1; D might be TRBD1 (6 bases). Germline lookup yields CDR1 DFQATT and CDR2 SNEGSKA (reference sequence). V dropped 6 bases and J dropped 5 bases, with 20 bases sitting between them. CDR3 length: 15 residues. Written as DNA, the CDR3 is TGCAGTGCCCTCCCCCAGACAGGAAGAAACAATGAGCAGTTCTTC. Translation gives CSALPQTGRNNEQFF.

This clonotype has only a few counts. J is TRBJ2-1 and V is TRBV11-2; 12 positions agree with TRBD2. The CDR3 covers 17 residues. CDR1 is SGHAT and CDR2 is FQNNGV in the germline V gene. V lost 1 base and J lost 12; bases outside the gene matches: 13. In DNA, the CDR3 is TGTGCCAGCAGCTTAGGTCTAGCGGGAGGGAATACGGATAGGCAGTTCTTC. Translating gives CASSLGLAGGNTDRQFF.

This clonotype occurred a few times. This CDR3 is CASSLGSVHYEQYF. As DNA, the CDR3 is TGTGCCAGCAGCTTGGGTAGCGTCCACTACGAGCAGTACTTC. The chain has TRBV5-6 and TRBJ2-7; D may be TRBD2 (5 bases). Germline CDR1 reads SGHDT; CDR2 reads YYEEEE. V was clipped by 0 bases and J by 3 bases, with 10 bases between them. The CDR3 totals 14 residues. Filled out from reference TRBV5-6 and TRBJ2-7, the complete variable domain reads DAGVTQSPTHLIKTRGQQVTLRCSPKSGHDTVSWYQQALGQGPQFIFQYYEEEERQRGNFPDRFSGHQFPNYSSELNVNALLLGDSALYLCASSLGSVHYEQYFGPGTRLTVT.

This clonotype was counted at least ten times. The V gene is TRBV12-3 or TRBV12-4, the J gene TRBJ2-6; possible D gene TRBD1, 6 bases. This CDR3 spans 18 amino acids. V lost 5 bases and J 5 bases, leaving 22 bases between the germline ends. CDR3 sequence: CASSHSNRANRWANVLTF. The CDR3 DNA is TGTGCCAGCAGTCATTCAAACAGGGCCAATCGGTGGGCCAACGTCCTGACTTTC.

In this sample, this clonotype turned up many times. The rearrangement uses TRBV7-6 and TRBJ2-1; 11 bases agree with TRBD2. Looked up from germline, CDR1 is SGHVS and CDR2 is FNYEAQ. This CDR3 is 17 amino acids long. The junction had 6 bases not matched to a gene; V was cut back by 2 bases and J by 3 bases. CDR3: CASSLTAGTSGYNEQFF. CDR3 nucleotide sequence: TGTGCCAGCAGCTTAACCGCCGGGACTAGCGGCTACAATGAGCAGTTCTTC. Variable domain in full (rest from reference TRBV7-6 and TRBJ2-1): GAGVSQSPRYKVTKRGQDVALRCDPISGHVSLYWYRQALGQGPEFLTYFNYEAQQDKSGLPNDRFSAERPEGSISTLTIQRTEQRDSAMYRCASSLTAGTSGYNEQFFGPGTRLTVL.

This chain connects TRBV7-8 to TRBJ2-1; no reliable D call. The CDR3 has 10 amino acids. Germline CDR1 SGHVS, CDR2 FQNEAQ. The V and J ends lost 8 bases and 6 bases respectively, with 5 bases between them. CDR3 residues: CASAVNEQFF. The CDR3 region has the DNA TGTGCCAGCGCAGTCAATGAGCAGTTCTTC.

This clonotype was seen ten or more times. The V and J genes are TRBV10-2 and TRBJ2-5; D uncertain. V was clipped by 7 bases and J by 0 bases, with 15 bases between them. Germline loops: CDR1 WSHSY, CDR2 SAAADI. The CDR3 spans 15 residues. The chain's CDR3 is CASTVDSLDQETQYF. The DNA for the CDR3 is TGCGCCAGCACGGTGGATAGCCTAGACCAAGAGACCCAGTACTTC.

The chain carries TRBV20-1 and TRBJ1-1; D is uncertain. V was shortened by 3 bases and J by 5 bases, with 13 bases between the two germline ends. Germline V gene data show CDR1 as DFQATT and CDR2 as SNEGSKA (reference sequence). The CDR3 covers 13 residues. For the CDR3, the DNA is TGCAGTGCTAGGTACGGGAAAAAGACTGAAGCTTTCTTT. Translation: CSARYGKKTEAFF.

This clonotype appeared many times. This CDR3 is CASSFQGEVNEQYF. The CDR3 coding sequence is TGTGCCAGCAGCTTCCAGGGAGAGGTAAACGAGCAGTACTTC. The rearrangement joins TRBV7-9 to TRBJ2-7; possibly TRBD1 or TRBD2 for D (5 bases each). The germline V gene encodes CDR1 SEHNR and CDR2 FQNEAQ (reference sequence). With 3 bases removed from V and 5 bases from J, the gap between germline ends came to 14 bases. The CDR3 contains 14 residues.

This clonotype turned up a few times. The chain has TRBV5-5 and TRBJ1-5; 9 bases line up with TRBD1. The junction had 5 bases not matched to a gene; V was cut back by 3 bases and J by 7 bases. Germline V gene lookup returns CDR1 SGHKS and CDR2 YYEKEE (reference sequence). The CDR3 has 14 residues. CDR3 in DNA: TGTGCCAGCAGCTACAGGGGGCTCGCGCAGCCCCAGCATTTT. It codes for CASSYRGLAQPQHF. Based on the CDR3 plus reference TRBV5-5 and TRBJ1-5, the full variable domain is DAGVTQSPTHLIKTRGQQVTLRCSPISGHKSVSWYQQVLGQGPQFIFQYYEKEERGRGNFPDRFSARQFPNYSSELNVNALLLGDSALYLCASSYRGLAQPQHFGDGTRLSIL.

This sequence joins TRBV27 and TRBJ2-7; D not resolved. V lost 0 bases and J 0 bases, leaving 6 bases between the germline ends. Per the germline V gene, CDR1 is MNHEY and CDR2 is SMNVEV (reference sequence). The CDR3 length is 14 residues. Here the CDR3 reads CASSLSTSSYEQYF. CDR3 bases: TGTGCCAGCAGTTTATCGACGAGCTCCTACGAGCAGTACTTC.

The chain links TRBV24-1 to TRBJ2-1; a possible D gene is TRBD2 (7 bases). The CDR3 is 13 residues long. Germline CDR1 KGHDR, CDR2 SFDVKD. Trimming removed 5 bases at V and 9 bases at J, with 13 bases between. The CDR3 sequence is CATSATGGREQFF. The CDR3, as DNA: TGTGCCACCAGTGCCACGGGGGGCCGTGAGCAGTTCTTC.

This clonotype was recorded at least ten times. The chain joins TRBV9 to TRBJ2-5; tentative D call: TRBD2 (6 bases). Trimming left V 3 bases short and J 4 bases short, with 16 bases between. In germline, CDR1 is SGDLS, CDR2 YYNGEE. This CDR3 contains 15 residues. The CDR3, as DNA: TGTGCCAGCAGCGCCAATCCGACTAGTGGAGAGACCCAGTACTTC. Its protein product is CASSANPTSGETQYF.

This clonotype was counted a few times. The V gene is TRBV3-1, the J gene TRBJ1-4, with 11 nucleotides matching TRBD1. This CDR3 region has 15 residues. J lost 8 bases, V lost 3 bases, and 5 bases had no gene match. Germline CDR1 and CDR2: LGHDT and YNNKEL (reference sequence). CDR3 amino acids: CASSHTGQGGEKLFF. The CDR3, as DNA: TGTGCCAGCAGCCACACGGGACAGGGGGGAGAAAAACTGTTTTTT.

This clonotype was detected only once. This chain links TRBV4-2 with TRBJ1-1; TRBD1 aligns across 10 bases. The trim removed 4 bases at V and 1 base at J, leaving 0 bases unmatched. Germline V gene lookup returns CDR1 LGHNA and CDR2 YNFKEQ. This CDR3 contains 14 residues. The CDR3 bases are TGTGCCAGCAGCCGACAGGGGGCGAACACTGAAGCTTTCTTT. Amino acids: CASSRQGANTEAFF.

The chain links TRBV20-1 to TRBJ2-1; 8 bases line up with TRBD2. V dropped 5 bases and J dropped 8; count of bases not matched to a gene: 14. This CDR3 is 15 amino acids long. Germline V lookup: CDR1 DFQATT, CDR2 SNEGSKA (reference sequence). DNA for the CDR3: TGCAGTGCTCCTCCCCCAGCGGGAGAGGTCCATGAGCAGTTCTTC. It translates to CSAPPPAGEVHEQFF.

This clonotype has more than one count but fewer than ten. The gene calls are TRBV9 and TRBJ1-5, with a weak D call TRBD1 (5 bases). V was clipped by 6 bases and J by 7 bases, with 17 bases between them. CDR3 length: 14 residues. Germline CDR1 and CDR2: SGDLS and YYNGEE. DNA of the CDR3: TGTGCCAGCAACCAGGGAGGCCCCCTGCAGCCCCAGCATTTT. As protein: CASNQGGPLQPQHF.

The CDR3 spells CASSIVGYNEQFF. In nucleotides, the CDR3 is TGTGCCAGTAGTATCGTAGGGTACAATGAGCAGTTCTTC. V is TRBV19 and J is TRBJ2-1; D not resolved. The CDR3 extends over 13 amino acids. The V end was cut by 3 bases, the J end by 4 bases, with 7 bases between. The germline V gene has CDR1 LNHDA and CDR2 SQIVND (reference sequence).

This clonotype was seen a few times. This chain joins TRBV7-9 and TRBJ2-5; D may be TRBD1 (5 bases). With 5 bases removed from V and 1 base from J, the gap between germline ends came to 8 bases. Per germline, CDR1 SEHNR and CDR2 FQNEAQ (reference sequence). The CDR3 contains 13 residues. CDR3 coding DNA: TGTGCCAGCAGCCAAGACAGCCAAGAGACCCAGTACTTC. Translated: CASSQDSQETQYF.

Comment on this clonotype: Sequence at one end of the junction differs from germline and may be a read error. The chain joins TRBV28 to TRBJ2-3; the match to TRBD1 covers 7 bases. The length of the CDR3 is 15 residues. The germline CDR1 and CDR2 sequences are MDHEN and SYDVKM. CDR3 in amino acids: CASSLSDRGTDTQYF. The CDR3 DNA follows: TGTGCCAGCAGCTTATCCGACAGGGGCACAGATACGCAGTATTTT.

CDR3 residues: CASSFGGVTNEQFF. The CDR3 nucleotides read TGTGCCAGCAGTTTCGGGGGAGTAACCAATGAGCAGTTCTTC. The V and J genes are TRBV27 and TRBJ2-1; possibly TRBD2 for D (6 bases). The V gene lost 3 bases and the J gene lost 6 bases, with 12 bases spanning the gap. The germline gives CDR1 MNHEY, CDR2 SMNVEV (reference sequence). The CDR3 is 14 amino acids.

CDR3 coding DNA: TGCAGCGTTGAAGATACCAGGGCCGGCATGAACACTGAAGCTTTCTTT. Translation: CSVEDTRAGMNTEAFF. The chain employs TRBV29-1 and TRBJ1-1; D is possibly TRBD1 (5 bases). Germline V gene sequence: CDR1 SQVTM, CDR2 ANQGSEA. This CDR3 contains 16 residues. Trimming shortened V by 0 bases and J by 0 bases, and 14 bases separated the two germline ends.

This clonotype has only a few counts. The gene calls are TRBV5-1 and TRBJ2-1; D call uncertain. The CDR3 has 14 amino acids. Between the trimmed V and J ends, which lost 5 bases and 0 bases, there was a span of 9 bases. Germline V lookup: CDR1 SGHRS, CDR2 YFSETQ. CDR3 in DNA: TGCGCCAGCAGGATAGAGAGCTCCTACAATGAGCAGTTCTTC. As protein: CASRIESSYNEQFF.